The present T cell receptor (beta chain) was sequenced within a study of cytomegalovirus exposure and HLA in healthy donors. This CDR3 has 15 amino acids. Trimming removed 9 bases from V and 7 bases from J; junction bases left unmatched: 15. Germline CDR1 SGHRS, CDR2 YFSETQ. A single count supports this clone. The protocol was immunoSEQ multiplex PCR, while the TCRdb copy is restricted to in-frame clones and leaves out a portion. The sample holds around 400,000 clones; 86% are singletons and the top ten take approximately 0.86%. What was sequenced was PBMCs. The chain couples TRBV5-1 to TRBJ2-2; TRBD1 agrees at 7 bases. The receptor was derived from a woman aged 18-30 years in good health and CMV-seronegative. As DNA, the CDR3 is TGCGCCACGGGGACAGTGGGACCCTCCGGCGGGGAGCTGTTTTTT. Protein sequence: CATGTVGPSGGELFF. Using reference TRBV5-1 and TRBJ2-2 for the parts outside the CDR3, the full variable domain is KAGVTQTPRYLIKTRGQQVTLSCSPISGHRSVSWYQQTPGQGLQFLFEYFSETQRNKGNFPGRFSGRQFSNSRSEMNVSTLELGDSALYLCATGTVGPSGGELFFGEGSRLTVL.